The 31 T cell receptor beta chains given below trace back to one sample, sequenced in a study of T cells in Graves' hyperthyroidism and ophthalmopathy. Authors of the study amplified TCR beta CDR3 regions from RNA transcripts. With the HTBI primer set, the TCR CDR3 went through a first round of RT-PCR. TCRdb reprocessed the multiplex PCR reads with MiXCR, giving one entry per CDR3 protein. The sample contains 300,000 to 450,000 distinct CDR3 sequences, 15% to 20% of which appear only once. Sequencing used blood. These receptors were obtained from a middle-aged woman with Graves' ophthalmopathy.

The CDR3 here is CASSYSPEYRYEQYF. DNA for the CDR3: TGTGCCAGCAGTTACTCCCCAGAATACCGCTACGAGCAGTACTTC. This chain uses TRBV6-5 with TRBJ2-7; no firm D call. The germline gives CDR1 MNHEY, CDR2 SVGAGI. This CDR3 spans 15 amino acids. Between the trimmed V and J ends, which lost 0 bases and 3 bases, there was a span of 12 bases.

In its sample, this clonotype was seen many times. The genes are TRBV20-1 and TRBJ1-5; TRBD1 might be the D (5 bases). The V gene lost 1 base and the J gene lost 7 bases, with 11 bases spanning the gap. Germline V gene sequence: CDR1 DFQATT, CDR2 SNEGSKA (reference sequence). The CDR3 consists of 13 residues. CDR3 nucleotide sequence: TGCAGTGCTAGAGGGCAGGGCAGCCAGCCCCAGCATTTT. Translated, it gives CSARGQGSQPQHF.

The sample holds many counts of this clonotype. This chain joins TRBV2 and TRBJ2-2, with TRBD1 matching 8 bases. The CDR3 length is 16 residues. Per the germline V gene, CDR1 is SNHLY and CDR2 is FYNNEI. The V gene end was trimmed by 3 bases and the J gene end by 3 bases; junction bases not matched to a gene: 6. CDR3 in DNA: TGTGCCAGCAGTGACGTAGGACAGGGCTACACCGGGGAGCTGTTTTTT. Its protein product is CASSDVGQGYTGELFF.

This clonotype has ten or more counts. The rearrangement links TRBV27 to TRBJ2-7, with a possible D match to TRBD1 (5 bases). The CDR3 runs to 11 residues. Trimming took off 10 bases at V and 2 bases at J, with 9 bases between the two ends. Germline-derived CDR1 and CDR2 are MNHEY and SMNVEV (reference sequence). CDR3 sequence: CATRAPYEQYF. In DNA form, the CDR3 reads TGTGCCACCAGGGCTCCCTACGAGCAGTACTTC.

The chain is built from TRBV7-2 and TRBJ2-2; 9 nucleotides line up with TRBD2. This CDR3 comprises 15 residues. V gave up 6 bases and J gave up 5 bases; unmatched junction bases: 7. Germline CDR1 and CDR2: SGHTA and FQGNSA. Here the CDR3 DNA reads TGTGCCAGCAGAGTAGCGGGAGTTAGGACCGGGGAGCTGTTTTTT. The encoded protein is CASRVAGVRTGELFF. Complete variable domain (other parts from reference TRBV7-2 and TRBJ2-2): GAGVSQSPSNKVTEKGKDVELRCDPISGHTALYWYRQSLGQGLEFLIYFQGNSAPDKSGLPSDRFSAERTGGSVSTLTIQRTQQEDSAVYLCASRVAGVRTGELFFGEGSRLTVL.

Of note for this clonotype: A read error may be the cause here, since a much bigger clone is one base away. This chain links TRBV18 with TRBJ2-7; unclear D gene. The CDR3 has 14 residues. CDR1 KGHSH and CDR2 LQKENI come from the germline V gene. The CDR3 coding sequence is TGTGCCAGCTCACCACTGAGGAGCTCCTGCGAGCAGTACTTC. The encoded protein is CASSPLRSSCEQYF.

This clonotype was detected ten times or more. The chain joins TRBV6-2 or TRBV6-3 to TRBJ1-5, with D unclear. The CDR3 has 17 amino acids. Trimming removed 3 bases from V and 3 bases from J, with 18 bases in between. Germline CDR1 MNHEY, CDR2 SVGEGT. As DNA, the CDR3 is TGTGCCAGCAGTTATATCCGAGGTGGCGCTTCCAATCAGCCCCAGCATTTT. The encoded protein is CASSYIRGGASNQPQHF.

In this sample, this clonotype turned up many times. J is TRBJ2-2 and V is TRBV10-3; 8 bases match TRBD1. CDR3 length: 14 amino acids. V shed 10 bases, J shed 2 bases, and the junction held 6 bases outside the gene matches. In germline, CDR1 is ENHRY, CDR2 SYGVKD. CDR3 protein: CATAGTGNTGELFF. The CDR3 bases are TGTGCCACAGCCGGGACAGGCAACACCGGGGAGCTGTTTTTT.

This clonotype has at least ten counts. The chain joins TRBV12-3 or TRBV12-4 to TRBJ2-2; TRBD2 aligns across 7 bases. Trimming cost V 3 bases and J 8 bases; bases outside gene matches: 3. CDR3 length equals 13 residues. CDR3 sequence: CASSFREGGELFF. The CDR3 DNA reads TGTGCCAGCAGTTTCAGGGAGGGAGGGGAGCTGTTTTTT.

This clonotype was seen many times. This chain connects TRBV7-8 to TRBJ2-4; D perhaps matches TRBD1 (6 bases). CDR1 is SGHVS, CDR2 FQNEAQ, per germline. Trimming pared 1 base from V and 4 bases from J, leaving 11 bases between. The CDR3 runs 15 residues. The CDR3: CASSLDGTTKNIQYF. In nucleotides, the CDR3 is TGTGCCAGCAGCTTAGACGGGACAACGAAAAACATTCAGTACTTC.

This clonotype was seen repeatedly, ten times or more. V is TRBV20-1 and J is TRBJ2-3, with 10 bases that match TRBD1. CDR3 length: 15 residues. Losses at the gene ends were 6 bases for V and 1 base for J; bases not matched to a gene: 7. CDR1 and CDR2 (germline): DFQATT, SNEGSKA (reference sequence). CDR3 loop: CSATWTGGRTDTQYF. DNA of the CDR3: TGCAGTGCCACATGGACAGGGGGACGCACAGATACGCAGTATTTT.

This clonotype was counted at least ten times. The chain combines TRBV30 with TRBJ1-2; no clear D gene. V gave up 7 bases and J gave up 1 base, with 13 bases separating them. The V gene's germline CDR1 is GTSNPN and CDR2 SVGIG (reference sequence). This CDR3 contains 13 residues. The CDR3 DNA follows: TGTGCCTCGCCGATCTCAAATAACTATGGCTACACCTTC. Residues: CASPISNNYGYTF. The variable domain in full, completed from reference TRBV30 and TRBJ1-2, reads SQTIHQWPATLVQPVGSPLSLECTVEGTSNPNLYWYRQAAGRGLQLLFYSVGIGQISSEVPQNLSASRPQDRQFILSSKKLLLSDSGFYLCASPISNNYGYTFGSGTRLTVV.

This clonotype appeared many times. Since no conserved phenylalanine or tryptophan closes the CDR3, a read error is the likely cause. V is TRBV28 and J is TRBJ2-7, with D possibly TRBD1 on 6 matching bases. V lost 4 bases and J lost 3, with 13 bases in between. The CDR3 is 14 residues long. Germline assignment: CDR1 MDHEN and CDR2 SYDVKM. The CDR3 spells CASSSRGHLYEQYL. DNA for the CDR3: TGTGCCAGCAGTTCCAGGGGACACCTCTACGAGCAGTACCTC.

V and J are TRBV6-2 or TRBV6-3 and TRBJ2-7; D gene uncertain. Germline CDR1 MNHEY, CDR2 SVGEGT. V shed 1 base and J shed 2 bases, with 21 bases lying between them. The CDR3 has 18 residues. The CDR3 DNA is TGTGCCAGCAGTTACTTGAGTGAGGCTATACAAGGGCCCTACGAGCAGTACTTC. Translation gives CASSYLSEAIQGPYEQYF.

This clonotype was counted ten times or more. V is TRBV25-1 and J is TRBJ1-1, with a weak D call TRBD1 (6 bases). Trimming pared 5 bases from V and 5 bases from J, leaving 21 bases between. CDR1 is MGHDK and CDR2 is SYGVNS in the germline V gene. CDR3 length: 16 amino acids. CDR3 DNA: TGTGCCAGCAGTAATCCCGGACAGAAGGTCAAAACTGAAGCTTTCTTT. Translated, it gives CASSNPGQKVKTEAFF.

In this sample, this clonotype turned up many times. The chain combines TRBV6-1 with TRBJ2-5; D is perhaps TRBD1 or TRBD2 (5 bases each). Germline V CDR1 and CDR2: MNHNS, SASEGT. Deletions cut 4 bases from V and 2 bases from J, with 11 bases between. The CDR3 loop spans 14 amino acids. The DNA for the CDR3 is TGTGCCAGCAGTGTGGGACCAGGACAAGAGACCCAGTACTTC. Its translation is CASSVGPGQETQYF.

This clonotype was seen repeatedly, ten times or more. The V call is TRBV12-3 or TRBV12-4, the J call TRBJ2-3, with 10 bases aligning to TRBD2. The CDR3 covers 15 residues. V lost 2 bases and J lost 2; bases outside the gene matches: 1. Here the CDR3 DNA reads TGTGCCAGCAGTTTACTAGCGGGAGTCACAGATACGCAGTATTTT. This translates into CASSLLAGVTDTQYF.

The rearrangement uses TRBV28 and TRBJ1-1; 7 bases fit TRBD1. Germline V gene lookup returns CDR1 MDHEN and CDR2 SYDVKM. The V gene end was trimmed by 4 bases and the J gene end by 4 bases; junction bases not matched to a gene: 9. The CDR3 sequence is 15 residues long. CDR3 in amino acids: CASSSQGVDGTEAFF. DNA of the CDR3: TGTGCCAGCAGTTCCCAGGGGGTAGATGGCACTGAAGCTTTCTTT.

The sample holds many counts of this clonotype. This chain connects TRBV4-1 to TRBJ1-2; 9 nucleotides align to TRBD1. Losses at the gene ends were 0 bases for V and 2 bases for J; bases not matched to a gene: 16. The germline V gene encodes CDR1 MGHRA and CDR2 YSYEKL. The CDR3 runs to 20 residues. The CDR3 loop is CASSQESATVQGTGNYGYTF. CDR3 nucleotide sequence: TGCGCCAGCAGCCAAGAGTCCGCGACCGTACAAGGGACAGGGAACTATGGCTACACCTTC.

This clonotype was counted at least ten times. The V gene is TRBV7-2, the J gene TRBJ2-7; D uncertain. CDR1 SGHTA and CDR2 FQGNSA come from the germline V gene. The CDR3 length is 13 residues. Trimming took off 6 bases at V and 6 bases at J, with 15 bases between the two ends. In nucleotides, the CDR3 is TGTGCCAGCAGTGAATCCTTCGGCGGCGAGCAGTACTTC. Its protein product is CASSESFGGEQYF.

Ten or more counts support this clonotype. The J gene is TRBJ1-1, the V gene TRBV11-2; D is unclear. Trimming took 3 bases from V and 3 from J, leaving 8 bases between them. There are 13 residues in the CDR3. Germline V lookup: CDR1 SGHAT, CDR2 FQNNGV. The CDR3 DNA reads as TGTGCCAGCAGCTTGCGAGGTTACACTGAAGCTTTCTTT. Translated: CASSLRGYTEAFF. Filled out from reference TRBV11-2 and TRBJ1-1, the complete variable domain reads EAGVAQSPRYKIIEKRQSVAFWCNPISGHATLYWYQQILGQGPKLLIQFQNNGVVDDSQLPKDRFSAERLKGVDSTLKIQPAKLEDSAVYLCASSLRGYTEAFFGQGTRLTVV.

This clonotype was seen at least ten times. The chain carries TRBV6-1 and TRBJ1-1; no firm D call. The CDR3 has 11 residues. From germline, CDR1 is MNHNS and CDR2 SASEGT. The ends were cut back, 2 bases at V and 9 bases at J, with 7 bases in the middle. The DNA of the CDR3 is TGTGCCAGCAGTGAATATAGCCAAGCTTTCTTT. Translation gives CASSEYSQAFF.

About this clonotype: The junction departs from the called germline gene at one end, perhaps through a read error. The chain couples TRBV11-1 to TRBJ2-3; D is undetermined. This CDR3 contains 15 residues. The V gene's germline CDR1 is SGHAT and CDR2 FQDESV (reference sequence). The CDR3 DNA follows: TGTGCCATCAGCCCTCGGTGGGGAATCACAGATACGCAGTATTTT. Its translation: CAISPRWGITDTQYF.

This clonotype appeared many times. The chain uses TRBV20-1 and TRBJ1-5; TRBD1 is a possible D gene (5 bases). V was shortened by 4 bases and J by 1 base, with 11 bases between the two germline ends. This CDR3 spans 14 amino acids. In germline, CDR1 is DFQATT, CDR2 SNEGSKA (reference sequence). In DNA, the CDR3 is TGCAGTGCTAACCAGGGTCTGAGCAATCAGCCCCAGCATTTT. Protein product: CSANQGLSNQPQHF.

This clonotype came up many times. The genes are TRBV30 and TRBJ1-1; no firm D call. Germline V gene data show CDR1 as GTSNPN and CDR2 as SVGIG (reference sequence). This CDR3 is built from 16 residues. V lost 2 bases and J lost 0, with 16 bases in between. The CDR3 sequence is CAWSPPYGVMNTEAFF. DNA of the CDR3: TGTGCCTGGAGTCCCCCCTACGGCGTAATGAACACTGAAGCTTTCTTT.

This clonotype was counted at least ten times. The CDR3 is CASSPGPRPYEQYF. The CDR3 coding sequence is TGTGCCAGCAGTCCGGGACCTAGGCCCTACGAGCAGTACTTC. The chain joins TRBV2 to TRBJ2-7; D possibly matches TRBD1 or TRBD2 (5 bases each). Germline CDR1 SNHLY, CDR2 FYNNEI. With 5 bases removed from V and 2 bases from J, the gap between germline ends came to 13 bases. The CDR3 totals 14 residues.

The chain is built from TRBV27 and TRBJ2-7; tentative D call: TRBD2 (6 bases). The CDR3 is made up of 12 amino acids. From germline, CDR1 is MNHEY and CDR2 SMNVEV (reference sequence). V dropped 1 base and J dropped 7 bases, with 8 bases sitting between them. This CDR3 is CASSLLEGEQYF. The CDR3 DNA sequence: TGTGCCAGCAGTTTATTGGAGGGAGAGCAGTACTTC.

This clonotype was observed at least ten times. The V and J genes are TRBV28 and TRBJ2-2, with D unresolved. This CDR3 is built from 14 residues. The germline V gene encodes CDR1 MDHEN and CDR2 SYDVKM. V lost 8 bases and J 4 bases, leaving 14 bases between the germline ends. The CDR3 loop reads CASSKQLFTGELFF. In DNA, the CDR3 is TGTGCCAGCTCGAAACAATTGTTCACCGGGGAGCTGTTTTTT.

This clonotype was counted many times. The chain joins TRBV19 to TRBJ1-2, with D possibly TRBD1 on 6 matching bases. The CDR3 covers 15 residues. The germline CDR1 and CDR2 sequences are LNHDA and SQIVND (reference sequence). Deletions cut 6 bases from V and 4 bases from J, with 18 bases between. CDR3 region: CASRLQGARGYGYTF. For the CDR3, the DNA is TGTGCCAGTAGGCTACAGGGAGCCCGGGGCTATGGCTACACCTTC. The full variable domain, in which reference TRBV19 and TRBJ1-2 provide the parts outside the CDR3, is DGGITQSPKYLFRKEGQNVTLSCEQNLNHDAMYWYRQDPGQGLRLIYYSQIVNDFQKGDIAEGYSVSREKKESFPLTVTSAQKNPTAFYLCASRLQGARGYGYTFGSGTRLTVV.

This clonotype was counted many times. The V call is TRBV5-1, the J call TRBJ2-2; D not resolved. There are 15 residues in the CDR3. Germline CDR1 is SGHRS and CDR2 is YFSETQ. V shed 3 bases and J shed 4 bases, with 13 bases lying between them. Here the CDR3 DNA reads TGCGCCAGCAGCTACAAAGGCCCCAGCACCGGGGAGCTGTTTTTT. Its translation: CASSYKGPSTGELFF.

This clonotype was counted many times. The chain has TRBV5-1 and TRBJ1-5, with D possibly matching TRBD1 (6 bases). CDR1 and CDR2 (germline): SGHRS, YFSETQ. The V and J ends lost 3 bases and 3 bases respectively, with 10 bases between them. The CDR3 runs to 14 residues. The CDR3 nucleotides read TGCGCCAGCAGCTCGGACAGCGACAATCAGCCCCAGCATTTT. The encoded protein is CASSSDSDNQPQHF.